Each of the 25 T cell receptor beta chains below was sequenced from the same sample in a study of T cells in Graves' hyperthyroidism and ophthalmopathy. Amplification targeted TCR beta CDR3 regions from RNA transcripts. The TCR CDR3 first-round RT-PCR relied on the HTBI primer set. TCRdb processed the multiplex PCR reads anew with MiXCR; each CDR3 protein has one entry. Of under 350,000 distinct CDR3 sequences in the sample, more than 15% are singletons; the top ten hold over 50%. The sequenced sample consisted of blood. The receptors derive from a woman aged 60 to 75 with Graves' ophthalmopathy.

The rearrangement links TRBV27 to TRBJ1-6; D not resolved. This CDR3 comprises 15 residues. Germline assignment: CDR1 MNHEY and CDR2 SMNVEV (reference sequence). Trimming stripped 3 bases from V and 6 bases from J, with 12 bases between. CDR3 amino acids: CASSLEFQVNSPLHF. The CDR3 region has the DNA TGTGCCAGCAGTTTGGAGTTCCAAGTTAATTCACCCCTCCACTTT.

This clonotype was counted many times. The rearrangement uses TRBV12-3 or TRBV12-4 and TRBJ2-5, with 9 positions matching TRBD1. V dropped 4 bases and J dropped 3; count of bases not matched to a gene: 12. This CDR3 has 17 residues. The CDR3 DNA sequence: TGTGCCAGCAGTTCACGCTTAAAGACAGGGGGGAAAGAGACCCAGTACTTC. Its protein is CASSSRLKTGGKETQYF.

This clonotype has a count of ten or more. The chain has TRBV5-5 and TRBJ2-1; D is uncertain. V lost 1 base, J lost 6 bases, and 14 bases lay in between. Germline V gives CDR1 SGHKS, CDR2 YYEKEE (reference sequence). CDR3 length equals 15 residues. CDR3 nucleotide sequence: TGTGCCAGCAGCTTGAACAGTCCTTCTTCCAATGAGCAGTTCTTC. Translating gives CASSLNSPSSNEQFF.

This chain connects TRBV28 to TRBJ2-4, with TRBD1 identical over 8 bases. This CDR3 has 15 amino acids. Trimming at V came to 6 bases and at J to 4 bases, leaving 8 bases not matched to a gene. The germline CDR1 and CDR2 sequences are MDHEN and SYDVKM. The CDR3 DNA sequence: TGTGCCAGCAGCCCGACAGGGGACGATAAAAACATTCAGTACTTC. The encoded protein is CASSPTGDDKNIQYF.

The chain links TRBV6-2 or TRBV6-3 to TRBJ2-5; 11 nucleotides match TRBD2. Germline loops: CDR1 MNHEY, CDR2 SVGEGT. The CDR3 is 20 amino acids. Germline trimming cut 3 bases from V and 4 bases from J; bases unmatched to any gene: 19. The CDR3: CASSYIPRLAGRSRAETQYF. CDR3 nucleotides: TGTGCCAGCAGTTATATCCCTCGACTAGCGGGACGTTCGAGGGCAGAGACCCAGTACTTC.

In this sample, this clonotype turned up many times. J is TRBJ2-1 and V is TRBV2; 8 bases are shared with TRBD1. This CDR3 is built from 15 residues. CDR1 is SNHLY and CDR2 is FYNNEI in the germline V gene. After removal of 4 bases from V and 0 bases from J, the junction contained 2 bases not matched to a gene. CDR3: CASSVQGASYNEQFF. CDR3 in DNA: TGTGCCAGCAGTGTGCAGGGGGCCTCCTACAATGAGCAGTTCTTC.

The CDR3 here is CASSPGTALSGYTF. The CDR3 DNA is TGTGCCAGCAGCCCCGGGACCGCCTTAAGTGGCTACACCTTC. V is TRBV11-2 and J is TRBJ1-2; a possible D gene is TRBD1 (5 bases). There are 14 residues in the CDR3. Germline V gene data show CDR1 as SGHAT and CDR2 as FQNNGV. With 5 bases removed from V and 7 bases from J, the gap between germline ends came to 17 bases.

A remark on this clonotype: A much larger clone differs by one base, so this may be a read error. This chain connects TRBV29-1 to TRBJ1-1, with D hard to call. Germline V gives CDR1 SQVTM, CDR2 ANQGSEA. The CDR3 contains 11 residues. The ends were cut back, 7 bases at V and 3 bases at J, with 9 bases in the middle. CDR3 nucleotides: TGCAGCGCTCATATCGACACTGAAGCTTTCTTT. Translating gives CSAHIDTEAFF.

The V call is TRBV15, the J call TRBJ2-1, with D maybe TRBD2 (5 bases). The tail of the sequence fits TRBJ2-7 better, so the J call may be wrong. The CDR3 runs to 17 residues. The germline gives CDR1 LNHNV, CDR2 YYDKDF (reference sequence). The CDR3 sequence is CATSDPQRAGSYNEQYF. The DNA for the CDR3 is TGTGCCACCAGCGACCCTCAGAGGGCCGGCTCCTACAATGAGCAGTACTTC.

This clonotype appeared a few times. This chain links TRBV7-9 with TRBJ1-2; D might be TRBD1 (5 bases). This CDR3 spans 16 amino acids. Trimming stripped 3 bases from V and 6 bases from J, with 20 bases between. Germline assignment: CDR1 SEHNR and CDR2 FQNEAQ (reference sequence). In DNA form, the CDR3 reads TGTGCCAGCAGCTTCACGATCACCCAGGGTTCTGATGGCTACACCTTC. It encodes CASSFTITQGSDGYTF.

This clonotype was observed at least ten times. The chain carries TRBV11-3 and TRBJ2-7; 9 nucleotides match TRBD1. There are 15 residues in the CDR3. The ends lost 5 bases at V and 1 base at J; junction bases unmatched: 6. The germline gives CDR1 SGHNT, CDR2 YENEEA. The CDR3 protein is CASSRGQGDSYEQYF. In DNA form, the CDR3 reads TGTGCCAGCAGCCGGGGACAGGGCGATTCCTACGAGCAGTACTTC.

This clonotype was seen at least ten times. This chain uses TRBV6-1 with TRBJ1-2; 8 bases are a match to TRBD1. CDR3 size: 13 residues. CDR1 is MNHNS, CDR2 SASEGT, per germline. The trim removed 8 bases at V and 1 base at J, leaving 3 bases unmatched. This CDR3 is CASQDRVNYGYTF. CDR3 in DNA: TGTGCCAGCCAGGACAGGGTTAACTATGGCTACACCTTC.

In its sample, this clonotype was seen many times. The chain has TRBV6-1 and TRBJ2-1; D is perhaps TRBD2 (6 bases). V was cut by 6 bases and J by 8 bases, with 17 bases left in between. Per germline, CDR1 MNHNS and CDR2 SASEGT. This CDR3 is built from 14 residues. The chain's CDR3 is CASSPELGEDEQFF. As DNA, the CDR3 is TGTGCCAGCAGCCCCGAGCTGGGGGAGGATGAGCAGTTCTTC.

In regard to this clonotype: This may be a read error: a much more frequent sequence differs by one nucleotide. Since the CDR3 does not end with the conserved phenylalanine or tryptophan, this likely comes from a read error. The chain recombines TRBV2 with TRBJ2-1; perhaps TRBD2 as D (5 bases). Looked up from germline, CDR1 is SNHLY and CDR2 is FYNNEI. The CDR3 is made up of 13 amino acids. Trimming removed 7 bases at V and 3 bases at J, with 10 bases between. CDR3: CASIGEYYNEQFS. The CDR3 coding sequence is TGTGCCAGCATCGGGGAGTACTACAATGAGCAGTTCTCC.

This clonotype was found a few times. The gene calls are TRBV6-1 and TRBJ2-1, with 9 bases fitting TRBD2. V gave up 5 bases and J gave up 4 bases; unmatched junction bases: 9. The germline V gene has CDR1 MNHNS and CDR2 SASEGT. The CDR3 length is 16 residues. In DNA form, the CDR3 reads TGTGCCAGCAGTTCAGCAGGCGGGGGGGCTTACAATGAGCAGTTCTTC. This encodes CASSSAGGGAYNEQFF.

This clonotype was seen ten or more times. The rearrangement uses TRBV4-1 and TRBJ2-7; unclear D gene. This CDR3 contains 13 residues. Germline lookup yields CDR1 MGHRA and CDR2 YSYEKL. V lost 8 bases, J lost 3 bases, and 14 bases lay in between. The CDR3 sequence: CASASTTYYEQYF. CDR3 in DNA: TGCGCCAGCGCTTCTACAACCTACTACGAGCAGTACTTC.

This clonotype was counted ten times or more. The V call is TRBV14, the J call TRBJ2-5; 7 bases map to TRBD1. The CDR3 is made up of 16 amino acids. Germline V gene sequence: CDR1 SGHDN, CDR2 FVKESK. The V segment lost 4 bases and the J segment 1 base; nucleotides outside the gene matches: 9. This chain's CDR3 is CASSPIRTGLQETQYF. The CDR3 nucleotides read TGTGCCAGCAGCCCAATCAGGACAGGCCTCCAAGAGACCCAGTACTTC.

At least ten counts were recorded for this clonotype. This chain connects TRBV20-1 to TRBJ1-1, with D unclear. V gave up 5 bases and J gave up 1 base, with 14 bases separating them. Germline values: CDR1 DFQATT, CDR2 SNEGSKA (reference sequence). The CDR3 spans 14 residues. The CDR3 region has the DNA TGCAGTGCTCTCGGCCGCCGAGGGAACACTGAAGCTTTCTTT. It encodes CSALGRRGNTEAFF.

This chain connects TRBV4-1 to TRBJ2-7; D is perhaps TRBD1 (6 bases). This CDR3 contains 16 residues. The V end lost 3 bases, the J end lost 3 bases, and 18 bases lay between the germline ends. Germline CDR1 is MGHRA and CDR2 is YSYEKL. The CDR3 DNA reads as TGCGCCAGCAGCCATGTCACCGGGACATGGCACTACGAGCAGTACTTC. This gives the protein CASSHVTGTWHYEQYF.

This clonotype was counted ten times or more. This rearrangement joins TRBV7-8 to TRBJ1-1, with D possibly TRBD1 on 5 matching bases. Germline values: CDR1 SGHVS, CDR2 FQNEAQ. V was shortened by 5 bases and J by 11 bases, with 18 bases between the two germline ends. CDR3 length: 13 residues. The CDR3 nucleotides are TGTGCCAGCAGCCCTGGGACGACCGGAATGGCTTTCTTT. Protein product: CASSPGTTGMAFF.

Many counts were recorded for this clonotype. In nucleotides, the CDR3 is TGCAGTGCTAGCCGGGACAGGGGAGGACTAGCGGGAGGGCTAGAGCAGTTCTTC. It is translated as CSASRDRGGLAGGLEQFF. The chain employs TRBV20-1 and TRBJ2-1, with TRBD2 matching over 15 bases. The trim removed 3 bases at V and 10 bases at J, leaving 16 bases unmatched. The CDR3 is 18 residues long. CDR1 DFQATT and CDR2 SNEGSKA come from the germline V gene (reference sequence).

This clonotype was counted many times. The V and J genes are TRBV4-3 and TRBJ1-1; no clear D gene. The germline CDR1 and CDR2 sequences are LGHNA and YSLEER. This CDR3 has 13 amino acids. The V end was cut by 0 bases, the J end by 4 bases, with 6 bases between. CDR3 sequence: CASSQEPITEAFF. The CDR3 DNA follows: TGCGCCAGCAGCCAAGAACCTATCACTGAAGCTTTCTTT.

The CDR3 spells CASSQTPSGGATDTQYF. Here the CDR3 DNA reads TGCGCCAGCAGCCAAACCCCTAGCGGGGGGGCCACAGATACGCAGTATTTT. The chain combines TRBV4-1 with TRBJ2-3; 12 bases match TRBD2. CDR3 size: 17 residues. V shed 2 bases, J shed 2 bases, and the junction held 5 bases outside the gene matches. The germline V gene has CDR1 MGHRA and CDR2 YSYEKL.

The V and J genes are TRBV6-2 or TRBV6-3 and TRBJ1-4; weak D call: TRBD1 (5 bases). The CDR3 contains 18 residues. The ends were cut back, 0 bases at V and 6 bases at J, with 20 bases in the middle. Germline loops: CDR1 MNHEY, CDR2 SVGEGT. In nucleotides, the CDR3 is TGTGCCAGCAGTTACTCCCGGGGGTACGGGGGGATTGATGAAAAACTGTTTTTT. This translates into CASSYSRGYGGIDEKLFF.

The sample holds many counts of this clonotype. This chain connects TRBV4-1 to TRBJ2-7, with D unresolved. Germline CDR1 MGHRA, CDR2 YSYEKL. V lost 5 bases, J lost 6 bases, and 11 bases lay in between. The CDR3 is 12 amino acids. The CDR3: CASSSWTGEQYF. CDR3 nucleotides: TGCGCCAGCAGCAGCTGGACGGGCGAGCAGTACTTC.